This section outlines one T cell receptor beta chain sequence together with its context. Which antigen it targets is not known. Nothing much larger sits one base from this clone, and base qualities are not available. The record originates from a study of blood T cell repertoires in COVID-19 (TCRdb year 2020). Notes on the research overall: The collaborator samples originated in the United States, Italy and Spain and spanned the acute and convalescent phases of COVID-19. The material from the prospective study consisted of cDNA or gDNA derived from T cells, B-cell-depleted T cells, or PBMCs. A freely available public database, intended as a resource for researchers studying the immune response to SARS-CoV-2, is where the repertoires were released. The samples were drawn from two sources: the first 160 participants of the ongoing ImmuneRACE study, and approximately 1,300 subjects contributed by 6 global collaborators. Nearly every sample came with metadata listing a de-identified subject ID, COVID-19 status, age in years and sex. The dataset comprised deeply sampled blood TCRbeta repertoires from subjects exposed to, actively infected with, or recovered from COVID-19. HLA class I and class II types, where available, came from metadata supplied by the sample provider rather than from assay-based typing.

Paper-wide results and their limitations: Clinical and demographic metadata were provided uncurated, with the amount varying by source and participant.

The immunoSEQ Assay, a bias-controlled multiplex PCR, was used to amplify TCRbeta CDR3 regions from genomic DNA. The authors processed their data as follows. The number of nucleated cells in each sample was estimated from the amplification of reference gene primers within the assay. To quantify the absolute abundance of each unique TCRbeta CDR3 rearrangement, sequence reads were collapsed and filtered. For each sample, productive Simpson clonality was calculated as the square root of Simpson's diversity index across productive rearrangements. Entries here come from immuneACCESS through TCRdb and include only in-frame sequences with V and J called. Some clones fail to appear in such tables; in the studies checked, an unresolved V gene covers under half of the shortfall, and the cause of the remainder is unknown. V and J calls and clone size are given by that table; D and trimming were obtained from the DNA. Within this sample are 350,000 to 450,000 clones, with approximately 91% of them counted one time only. The leading ten clones occupy 0.7% to 0.95% of the sample.

Participants in the prospective study were aged roughly 18 to 89 years, lived in over 20 United States geographic areas, and enrolled through a virtual design. Cohort assignment in the prospective study relied on participant-reported clinical history from a screening survey and a study questionnaire. Exposed participants had been in contact, within 2 weeks of entering the study, with a person who had a PCR-confirmed or clinician-diagnosed case of COVID-19. Each participant in the prospective study had whole blood, serum and a nasopharyngeal or oropharyngeal swab collected by mobile phlebotomists. Participants in the prospective study had the option to provide additional blood draws and questionnaires over a roughly 2-month period. Prospective study blood samples were shipped either frozen or at room temperature before DNA extraction. From its cysteine to its phenylalanine, the CDR3 spans 16 amino acids. The read is trimmed to its CDR3 DNA, 48 bases read in frame from base 1. CDR1 and CDR2 are read off the germline V gene as SGHTA and FQGNSA. The junction carries 16 bases between V and J, which are trimmed by 0 bases and 5 bases respectively.

This receptor was taken from a woman aged 40-49 years who had been exposed to COVID-19. Sequenced sample: PBMCs or T cells enriched from blood (not recorded which). The rearrangement joined TRBV7-2 to TRBJ2-5, and perhaps TRBD2 as D gene, on 5 matching bases. The nucleotide sequence is given as TGTGCCAGCAGCTTAGCGCTCACTAGTAGTCGGGAGACCCAGTACTTC. This sequence encodes CASSLALTSSRETQYF. This CDR3, with the reference TRBV7-2 and TRBJ2-5 proteins standing in past its ends, gives the full variable domain GAGVSQSPSNKVTEKGKDVELRCDPISGHTALYWYRQSLGQGLEFLIYFQGNSAPDKSGLPSDRFSAERTGGSVSTLTIQRTQQEDSAVYLCASSLALTSSRETQYFGPGTRLLVL.